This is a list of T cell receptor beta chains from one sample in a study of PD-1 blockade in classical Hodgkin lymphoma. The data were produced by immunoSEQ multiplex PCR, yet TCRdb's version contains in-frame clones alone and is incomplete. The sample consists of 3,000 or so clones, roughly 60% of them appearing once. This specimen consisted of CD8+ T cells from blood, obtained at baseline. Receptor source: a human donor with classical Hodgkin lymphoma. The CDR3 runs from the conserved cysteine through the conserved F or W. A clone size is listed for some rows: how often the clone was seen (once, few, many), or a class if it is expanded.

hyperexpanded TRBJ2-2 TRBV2 CASRVAGANTGELFF
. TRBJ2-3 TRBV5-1 CASSLRYTDTQYF
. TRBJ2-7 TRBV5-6 CASAEEPGYEQYF
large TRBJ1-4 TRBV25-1 CASSDLRRGNEKLFF
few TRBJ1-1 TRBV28 CASSENRVSGNTEAFF
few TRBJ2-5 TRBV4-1 CASSQAPGQGQRVFQETQYF
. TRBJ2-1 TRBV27 CASSPGSSYNEQFF
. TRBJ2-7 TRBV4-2 CASSQEDLADSYEQYF
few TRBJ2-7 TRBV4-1 CASSTKRGTSGSRGYEQYF
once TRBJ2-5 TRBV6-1 CASSPGGTQYF
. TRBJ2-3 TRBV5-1 CASSPSVWVPTDTQYF
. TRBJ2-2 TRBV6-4 CASSDFPTSGRWTGELFF
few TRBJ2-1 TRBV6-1 CASSPRYRDNEQFF
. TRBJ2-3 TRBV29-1 CSVEGGVTSGRASVDTQYF
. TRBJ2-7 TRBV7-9 CASSSTGTSVSYEQYF
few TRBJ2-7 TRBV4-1 CASSQAVGTQRSSEQYF
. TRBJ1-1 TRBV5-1 CASCAEDRGLDTEAFF
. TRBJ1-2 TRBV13 CASSLEGALYTF
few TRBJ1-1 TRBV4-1 CASSHVDDEAFF
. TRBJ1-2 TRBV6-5 CASSFTAQGERGYTF
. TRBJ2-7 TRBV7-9 CASSLDSPGGFYEQYF
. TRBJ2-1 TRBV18 CASSPGIYNEQFF
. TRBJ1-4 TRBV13 CASSPGDRGHEKLFF
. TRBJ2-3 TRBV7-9 CASSLASTDTQYF
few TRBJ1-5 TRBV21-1 CASSRGRDRDIPSQPQHF
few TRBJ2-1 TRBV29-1 CSVYPGLAGESSYNEQFF
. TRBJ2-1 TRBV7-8 CASSRTSFSSYNEQFF
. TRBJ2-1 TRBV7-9 CASSLGTVYNEQFF
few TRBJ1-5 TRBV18 CASSSLYGAHQPQHF